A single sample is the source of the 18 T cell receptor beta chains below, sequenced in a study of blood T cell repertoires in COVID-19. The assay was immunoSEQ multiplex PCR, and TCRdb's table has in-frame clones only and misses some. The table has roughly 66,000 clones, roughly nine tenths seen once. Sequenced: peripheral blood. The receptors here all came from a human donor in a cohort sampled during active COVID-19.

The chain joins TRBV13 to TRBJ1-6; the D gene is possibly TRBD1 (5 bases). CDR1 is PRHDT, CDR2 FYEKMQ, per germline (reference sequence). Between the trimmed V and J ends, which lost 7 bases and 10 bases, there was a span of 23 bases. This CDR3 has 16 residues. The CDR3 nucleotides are TGTGCCAGCACGCGTCAGAGCGCGCCGGGGGGATCACCCCTCCACTTT. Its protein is CASTRQSAPGGSPLHF.

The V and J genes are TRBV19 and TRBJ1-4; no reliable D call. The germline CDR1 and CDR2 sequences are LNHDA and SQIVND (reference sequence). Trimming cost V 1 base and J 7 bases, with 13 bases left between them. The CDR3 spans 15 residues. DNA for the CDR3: TGTGCCAGTAGTATAGTTCCGGGGTCTGCTGAAAAACTGTTTTTT. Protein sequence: CASSIVPGSAEKLFF.

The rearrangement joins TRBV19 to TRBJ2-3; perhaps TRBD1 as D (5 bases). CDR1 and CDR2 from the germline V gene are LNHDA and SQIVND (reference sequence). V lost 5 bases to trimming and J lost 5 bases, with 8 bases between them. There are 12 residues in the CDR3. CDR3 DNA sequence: TGTGCCAGTAGTCCTGACAGAGATACGCAGTATTTT. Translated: CASSPDRDTQYF.

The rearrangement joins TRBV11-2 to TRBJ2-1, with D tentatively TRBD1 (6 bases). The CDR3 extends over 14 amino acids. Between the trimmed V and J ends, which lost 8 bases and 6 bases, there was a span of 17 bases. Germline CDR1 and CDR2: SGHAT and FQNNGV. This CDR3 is CASLSWGPPNEQFF. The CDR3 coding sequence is TGTGCCAGCCTATCCTGGGGGCCACCCAATGAGCAGTTCTTC.

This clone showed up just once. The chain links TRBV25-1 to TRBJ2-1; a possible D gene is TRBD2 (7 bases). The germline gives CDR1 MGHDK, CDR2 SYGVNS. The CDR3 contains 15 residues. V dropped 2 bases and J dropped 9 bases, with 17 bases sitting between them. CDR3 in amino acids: CASSEDRTSGAEQFF. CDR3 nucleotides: TGTGCCAGCAGTGAAGACAGGACAAGCGGGGCTGAGCAGTTCTTC.

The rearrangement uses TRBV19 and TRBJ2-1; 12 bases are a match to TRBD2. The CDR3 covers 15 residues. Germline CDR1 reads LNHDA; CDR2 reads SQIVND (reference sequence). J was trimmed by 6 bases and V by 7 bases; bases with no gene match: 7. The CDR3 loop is CASTITSGRINEQFF. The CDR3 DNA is TGTGCCAGTACCATAACTAGCGGGAGGATCAATGAGCAGTTCTTC.

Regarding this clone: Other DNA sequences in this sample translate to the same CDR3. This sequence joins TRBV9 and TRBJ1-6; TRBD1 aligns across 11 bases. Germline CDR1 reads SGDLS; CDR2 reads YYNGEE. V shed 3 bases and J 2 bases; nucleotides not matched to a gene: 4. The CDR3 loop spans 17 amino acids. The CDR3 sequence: CASSEGQGVPYNSPLHF. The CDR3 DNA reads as TGTGCCAGCAGCGAGGGACAGGGGGTACCCTATAATTCACCCCTCCACTTT.

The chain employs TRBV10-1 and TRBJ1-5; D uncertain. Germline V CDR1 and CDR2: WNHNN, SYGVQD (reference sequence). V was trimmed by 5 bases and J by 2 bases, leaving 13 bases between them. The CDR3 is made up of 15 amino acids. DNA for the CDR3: TGCGCCAGCAGTCCTTTGAGGGATTGCAATCAGCCCCAGCATTTT. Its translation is CASSPLRDCNQPQHF.

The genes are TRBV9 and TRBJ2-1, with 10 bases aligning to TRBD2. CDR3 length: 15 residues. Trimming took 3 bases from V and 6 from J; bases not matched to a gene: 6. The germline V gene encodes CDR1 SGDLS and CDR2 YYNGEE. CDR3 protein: CASSGLAGASNEQFF. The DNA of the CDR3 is TGTGCCAGCAGCGGCCTAGCGGGAGCTAGCAATGAGCAGTTCTTC.

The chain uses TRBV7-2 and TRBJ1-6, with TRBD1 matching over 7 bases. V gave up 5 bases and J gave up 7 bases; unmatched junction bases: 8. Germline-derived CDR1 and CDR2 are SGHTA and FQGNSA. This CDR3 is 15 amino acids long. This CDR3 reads CASSKNRGQNSPLHF. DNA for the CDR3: TGTGCCAGCAGCAAAAACAGGGGCCAAAATTCACCCCTCCACTTT.

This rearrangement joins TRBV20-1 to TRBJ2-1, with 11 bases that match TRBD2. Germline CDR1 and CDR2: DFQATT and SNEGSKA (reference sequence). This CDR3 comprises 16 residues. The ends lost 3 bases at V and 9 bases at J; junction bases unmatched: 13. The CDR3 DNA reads TGCAGTGCTAGTAGGGTCGAGCTAGCGGGAGGCGGTGAGCAGTTCTTC. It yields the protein CSASRVELAGGGEQFF.

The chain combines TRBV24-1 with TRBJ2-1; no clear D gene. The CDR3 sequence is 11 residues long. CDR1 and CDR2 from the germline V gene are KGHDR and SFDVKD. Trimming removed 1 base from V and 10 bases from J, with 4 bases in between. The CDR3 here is CATSDLSEQFF. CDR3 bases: TGTGCCACCAGTGATTTAAGCGAGCAGTTCTTC.

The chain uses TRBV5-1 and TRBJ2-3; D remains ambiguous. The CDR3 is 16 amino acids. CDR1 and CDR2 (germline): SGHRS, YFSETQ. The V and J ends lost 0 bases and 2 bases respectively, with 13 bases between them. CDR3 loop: CASSLEASQATDTQYF. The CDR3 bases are TGCGCCAGCAGCTTGGAAGCTTCCCAGGCCACAGATACGCAGTATTTT.

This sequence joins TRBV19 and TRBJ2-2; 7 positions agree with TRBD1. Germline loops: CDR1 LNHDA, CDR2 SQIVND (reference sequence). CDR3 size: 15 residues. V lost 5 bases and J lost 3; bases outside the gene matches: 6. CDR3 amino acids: CASSLGTEYTGELFF. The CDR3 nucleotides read TGTGCCAGTAGTCTCGGGACAGAATACACCGGGGAGCTGTTTTTT.

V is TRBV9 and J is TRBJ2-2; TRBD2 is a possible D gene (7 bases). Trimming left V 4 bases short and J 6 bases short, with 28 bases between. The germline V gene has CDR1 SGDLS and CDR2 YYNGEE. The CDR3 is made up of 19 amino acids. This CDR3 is CASSHRGASGQGRAGELFF. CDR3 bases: TGTGCCAGCAGCCATAGGGGGGCTAGCGGTCAGGGAAGGGCCGGGGAGCTGTTTTTT.

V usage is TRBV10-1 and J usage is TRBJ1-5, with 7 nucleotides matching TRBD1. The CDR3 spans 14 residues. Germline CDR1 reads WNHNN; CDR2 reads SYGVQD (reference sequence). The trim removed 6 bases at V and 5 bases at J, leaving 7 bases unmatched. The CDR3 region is CASRGTVKDQPQHF. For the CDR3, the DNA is TGCGCCAGCAGGGGGACAGTAAAAGATCAGCCCCAGCATTTT.

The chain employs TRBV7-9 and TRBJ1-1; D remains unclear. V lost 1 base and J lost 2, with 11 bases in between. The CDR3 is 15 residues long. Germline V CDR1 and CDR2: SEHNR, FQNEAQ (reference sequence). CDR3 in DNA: TGTGCCAGCAGCTTAGTAATGGCAGGAAACACTGAAGCTTTCTTT. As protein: CASSLVMAGNTEAFF. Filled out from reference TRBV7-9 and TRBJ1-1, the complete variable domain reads DTGVSQNPRHKITKRGQNVTFRCDPISEHNRLYWYRQTLGQGPEFLTYFQNEAQLEKSRLLSDRFSAERPKGSFSTLEIQRTEQGDSAMYLCASSLVMAGNTEAFFGQGTRLTVV.

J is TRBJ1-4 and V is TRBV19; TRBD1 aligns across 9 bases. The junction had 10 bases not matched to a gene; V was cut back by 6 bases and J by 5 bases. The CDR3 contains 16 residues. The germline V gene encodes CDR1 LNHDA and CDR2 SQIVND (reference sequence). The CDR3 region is CASRKGFGTGNEKLFF. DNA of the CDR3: TGTGCCAGTAGAAAAGGTTTTGGGACAGGGAATGAAAAACTGTTTTTT.